Presented here are 30 T cell receptor beta chains from one specimen sequenced in a study of T cells in localized non-small cell lung cancer. Clones were read by immunoSEQ multiplex PCR, and TCRdb kept only the in-frame ones, dropping some. The sample has over 25,000 clones, more than 75% seen once. Source: peripheral blood, taken before any cancer treatment. These receptors were obtained from a male donor aged 60 or over with stage II squamous cell lung carcinoma.

The chain joins TRBV5-6 to TRBJ2-7, with 8 nucleotides matching TRBD2. Looked up from germline, CDR1 is SGHDT and CDR2 is YYEEEE. CDR3 size: 16 residues. J was trimmed by 0 bases and V by 0 bases; bases with no gene match: 5. CDR3 residues: CASSLGAGVISYEQYF. Written as DNA, the CDR3 is TGTGCCAGCAGCTTGGGAGCGGGGGTGATCTCCTACGAGCAGTACTTC.

The chain couples TRBV29-1 to TRBJ2-2; TRBD2 is a possible D gene (5 bases). There are 14 residues in the CDR3. CDR1 and CDR2 (germline): SQVTM, ANQGSEA. Between the trimmed V and J ends, which lost 4 bases and 3 bases, there was a span of 12 bases. This CDR3 reads CSVGTSSDTGELFF. The CDR3 nucleotides read TGCAGCGTTGGCACTAGTTCCGACACCGGGGAGCTGTTTTTT.

This rearrangement joins TRBV5-1 to TRBJ2-1; D is perhaps TRBD1 or TRBD2 (5 bases each). V was pared by 4 bases and J by 6 bases, with 17 bases between. Germline assignment: CDR1 SGHRS and CDR2 YFSETQ. This CDR3 has 15 amino acids. In DNA, the CDR3 is TGCGCCAGCAGCCTGGACCCTGGGGGAGTCAATGAGCAGTTCTTC. This encodes CASSLDPGGVNEQFF.

The chain carries TRBV9 and TRBJ1-1, with TRBD1 identical over 10 bases. This CDR3 is built from 18 residues. Germline values: CDR1 SGDLS, CDR2 YYNGEE. J was trimmed by 2 bases and V by 3 bases; bases with no gene match: 13. The CDR3 DNA reads as TGTGCCAGCAGCGCCCGCCCCCGGACAGGGGGACGTAACACTGAAGCTTTCTTT. Encoded protein: CASSARPRTGGRNTEAFF.

This clone was observed a handful of times. The chain carries TRBV30 and TRBJ1-3; possibly TRBD1 for D (5 bases). Germline V lookup: CDR1 GTSNPN, CDR2 SVGIG (reference sequence). The length of the CDR3 is 15 residues. V dropped 5 bases and J dropped 2 bases, with 16 bases sitting between them. The CDR3 DNA follows: TGTGCCTGGGATGCTACGACAGAAACTGGAAACACCATATATTTT. This codes for CAWDATTETGNTIYF.

This clone was recorded a few times. The chain has TRBV20-1 and TRBJ1-2; no firm D call. Trimming took 6 bases from V and 5 from J, leaving 10 bases between them. In germline, CDR1 is DFQATT, CDR2 SNEGSKA (reference sequence). This CDR3 spans 11 amino acids. The chain's CDR3 is CSAPSGYGYTF. The DNA of the CDR3 is TGCAGTGCCCCCTCGGGATATGGCTACACCTTC.

The V and J genes are TRBV29-1 and TRBJ2-3, with a weak D call TRBD1 (5 bases). V was cut by 7 bases and J by 5 bases, with 10 bases left in between. Germline CDR1 SQVTM, CDR2 ANQGSEA. The CDR3 extends over 11 amino acids. The CDR3 here is CSAEQGDTQYF. In nucleotides, the CDR3 is TGCAGCGCCGAGCAGGGAGATACGCAGTATTTT.

CDR3 protein: CAWTTEFTGELFF. The CDR3 coding sequence is TGTGCCTGGACGACCGAGTTCACCGGGGAGCTGTTTTTT. The chain recombines TRBV30 with TRBJ2-2; the D is unclear. The germline V gene encodes CDR1 GTSNPN and CDR2 SVGIG (reference sequence). V was cut by 4 bases and J by 4 bases, with 10 bases left in between. This CDR3 has 13 amino acids.

The chain uses TRBV5-5 and TRBJ2-2, with D perhaps TRBD1 (6 bases). From germline, CDR1 is SGHKS and CDR2 YYEKEE (reference sequence). The length of the CDR3 is 15 residues. Trimming shortened V by 2 bases and J by 4 bases, and 12 bases separated the two germline ends. The CDR3 sequence is CASSFRGGGTGELFF. The DNA of the CDR3 is TGTGCCAGCAGCTTCAGGGGTGGGGGCACCGGGGAGCTGTTTTTT.

This clone came up once. This chain links TRBV30 with TRBJ2-1, with a tentative D call TRBD1 (5 bases). Germline assignment: CDR1 GTSNPN and CDR2 SVGIG (reference sequence). There are 12 residues in the CDR3. V was clipped by 1 base and J by 9 bases, with 10 bases between them. CDR3 bases: TGTGCCTGGAGTGGACCTAGGGGTGAGCAGTTCTTC. Its protein is CAWSGPRGEQFF.

This chain joins TRBV7-2 and TRBJ2-1, with D possibly TRBD1 on 5 matching bases. Germline V CDR1 and CDR2: SGHTA, FQGNSA. V gave up 3 bases and J gave up 7 bases, with 7 bases separating them. The CDR3 runs to 12 residues. In DNA, the CDR3 is TGTGCCAGCAGCTTGGGGCGAAATGAGCAGTTCTTC. As protein: CASSLGRNEQFF.

In its sample, this clone was seen a few times. The rearrangement links TRBV5-1 to TRBJ1-3; no firm D call. Germline V gene lookup returns CDR1 SGHRS and CDR2 YFSETQ. This CDR3 has 14 amino acids. The V end lost 4 bases, the J end lost 1 base, and 9 bases lay between the germline ends. The CDR3 is CASSRDASGNTIYF. CDR3 coding DNA: TGCGCCAGCAGCCGAGACGCATCTGGAAACACCATATATTTT.

This chain joins TRBV18 and TRBJ1-2; no reliable D call. V was trimmed by 2 bases and J by 5 bases, leaving 12 bases between them. In germline, CDR1 is KGHSH, CDR2 LQKENI. The CDR3 totals 14 residues. CDR3 DNA sequence: TGTGCCAGCTCACCAGATTCCGGCGCTTATGGCTACACCTTC. The encoded protein is CASSPDSGAYGYTF.

V and J are TRBV6-1 and TRBJ1-5; 10 bases are a match to TRBD1. The CDR3 loop spans 14 amino acids. V gave up 8 bases and J gave up 6 bases; unmatched junction bases: 7. CDR1 and CDR2 from the germline V gene are MNHNS and SASEGT. The CDR3 spells CASVSTGGRQPQHF. In DNA form, the CDR3 reads TGTGCCAGCGTTTCGACAGGGGGCCGTCAGCCCCAGCATTTT.

V gene TRBV18 combines with J gene TRBJ1-5; 7 bases match TRBD1. V lost 8 bases and J lost 7; bases outside the gene matches: 5. The V gene's germline CDR1 is KGHSH and CDR2 LQKENI. This CDR3 comprises 12 residues. CDR3 in amino acids: CASATGDQPQHF. The CDR3 nucleotides read TGTGCCAGCGCAACAGGGGACCAGCCCCAGCATTTT.

The J gene is TRBJ2-3, the V gene TRBV5-1; tentative D call: TRBD1 (5 bases). The CDR3 has 15 residues. The germline V gene has CDR1 SGHRS and CDR2 YFSETQ. The V end was cut by 4 bases, the J end by 6 bases, with 18 bases between. The DNA for the CDR3 is TGCGCCAGCAGCCAGGGATTGACAGTCCGGGATACGCAGTATTTT. Encoded protein: CASSQGLTVRDTQYF.

The genes are TRBV5-1 and TRBJ1-1; 7 bases fit TRBD1. Trimming took 0 bases from V and 5 from J; bases not matched to a gene: 7. Germline lookup yields CDR1 SGHRS and CDR2 YFSETQ. The CDR3 sequence is 15 residues long. This CDR3 reads CASSLVQGKGTEAFF. The CDR3 DNA follows: TGCGCCAGCAGCTTGGTACAGGGGAAAGGGACTGAAGCTTTCTTT.

The chain couples TRBV2 to TRBJ2-3; 10 bases align to TRBD2. The V and J ends lost 4 bases and 3 bases, in that order; junction bases with no gene match: 4. The CDR3 has 15 residues. The germline V gene encodes CDR1 SNHLY and CDR2 FYNNEI. CDR3 in DNA: TGTGCCAGCAGTGTAGCTAGCGGGGGTACAGATACGCAGTATTTT. Amino acid sequence: CASSVASGGTDTQYF.

The chain combines TRBV11-2 with TRBJ2-7; 10 nucleotides agree with TRBD2. With V trimmed by 1 base and J by 0 bases, 12 bases remained unmatched. The CDR3 is made up of 19 amino acids. Germline lookup yields CDR1 SGHAT and CDR2 FQNNGV. The CDR3 region has the DNA TGTGCCAGCAGCTTAGTTGTAGCGGGGGGTAAAGGGAGCTCCTACGAGCAGTACTTC. Protein sequence: CASSLVVAGGKGSSYEQYF.

The gene calls are TRBV18 and TRBJ1-2, with TRBD1 identical over 7 bases. In germline, CDR1 is KGHSH, CDR2 LQKENI. The CDR3 extends over 13 amino acids. V gave up 5 bases and J gave up 4 bases; unmatched junction bases: 4. The CDR3 protein is CASSLTGPYGYTF. The CDR3 DNA reads as TGTGCCAGCTCATTGACAGGGCCCTATGGCTACACCTTC. The full variable domain, rest sourced from reference TRBV18 and TRBJ1-2, is NAGVMQNPRHLVRRRGQEARLRCSPMKGHSHVYWYRQLPEEGLKFMVYLQKENIIDESGMPKERFSAEFPKEGPSILRIQQVVRGDSAAYFCASSLTGPYGYTFGSGTRLTVV.

The chain links TRBV30 to TRBJ1-5; TRBD1 is a possible D gene (5 bases). The CDR3 consists of 13 residues. Trimming took off 1 base at V and 5 bases at J, with 9 bases between the two ends. Per the germline V gene, CDR1 is GTSNPN and CDR2 is SVGIG (reference sequence). The CDR3 DNA sequence: TGTGCCTGGAGTGAGGGGCTTGATCAGCCCCAGCATTTT. Translating it yields CAWSEGLDQPQHF.

The CDR3 coding sequence is TGCGCCAGCAGCCAAGATACTAGGGTGAACACTGAAGCTTTCTTT. This sequence encodes CASSQDTRVNTEAFF. The V and J genes are TRBV4-1 and TRBJ1-1; D uncertain. Deletions cut 0 bases from V and 0 bases from J, with 8 bases between. The CDR3 has 15 residues. The germline V gene has CDR1 MGHRA and CDR2 YSYEKL.

This chain uses TRBV5-1 with TRBJ2-7; D possibly matches TRBD1 or TRBD2 (5 bases each). Germline lookup yields CDR1 SGHRS and CDR2 YFSETQ. This CDR3 contains 15 residues. V was clipped by 7 bases and J by 5 bases, with 22 bases between them. The CDR3 is CASRDGAGTVDEQYF. The CDR3, as DNA: TGCGCCAGCCGCGACGGGGCAGGAACAGTCGACGAGCAGTACTTC. Using reference TRBV5-1 and TRBJ2-7 for the parts outside the CDR3, the full variable domain is KAGVTQTPRYLIKTRGQQVTLSCSPISGHRSVSWYQQTPGQGLQFLFEYFSETQRNKGNFPGRFSGRQFSNSRSEMNVSTLELGDSALYLCASRDGAGTVDEQYFGPGTRLTVT.

This rearrangement joins TRBV2 to TRBJ2-2, with D hard to call. V lost 6 bases, J lost 6 bases, and 17 bases lay in between. The CDR3 is 15 amino acids. The V gene's germline CDR1 is SNHLY and CDR2 FYNNEI. The CDR3 sequence is CASSQGLVLPGELFF. The CDR3 DNA is TGTGCCAGCAGCCAAGGCCTAGTTCTCCCCGGGGAGCTGTTTTTT.

This chain connects TRBV6-1 to TRBJ2-7; no clear D gene. Germline V CDR1 and CDR2: MNHNS, SASEGT. V lost 1 base, J lost 4 bases, and 5 bases lay in between. This CDR3 region has 12 residues. In nucleotides, the CDR3 is TGTGCCAGCAGTGAAGGATATTACGAGCAGTACTTC. Its protein product is CASSEGYYEQYF.

The chain is built from TRBV18 and TRBJ1-1; no definite D call. The CDR3 extends over 13 amino acids. Germline-derived CDR1 and CDR2 are KGHSH and LQKENI. Trimming shortened V by 2 bases and J by 3 bases, and 7 bases separated the two germline ends. CDR3 sequence: CASSPRRDTEAFF. The CDR3 nucleotides read TGTGCCAGCTCACCAAGGAGGGACACTGAAGCTTTCTTT.

This clone was observed a handful of times. This chain uses TRBV30 with TRBJ2-7; D tentatively reads TRBD1 or TRBD2 (6 bases each). CDR1 and CDR2 (germline): GTSNPN, SVGIG (reference sequence). V lost 0 bases and J lost 5, with 14 bases in between. The CDR3 is 14 residues long. The CDR3 protein is CAWSVGPGDNEQYF. CDR3 nucleotide sequence: TGTGCCTGGAGTGTGGGACCGGGGGACAACGAGCAGTACTTC.

The V gene is TRBV9, the J gene TRBJ2-7, with TRBD1 identical over 7 bases. V was clipped by 3 bases and J by 3 bases; unmatched bases: 6. CDR3 length equals 14 residues. The V gene's germline CDR1 is SGDLS and CDR2 YYNGEE. CDR3 bases: TGTGCCAGCAGCGAGACAGGGTATATCTACGAGCAGTACTTC. This encodes CASSETGYIYEQYF.

The rearrangement links TRBV30 to TRBJ1-5, with D perhaps matching TRBD1 (5 bases). With 5 bases removed from V and 2 bases from J, the gap between germline ends came to 13 bases. The CDR3 is made up of 14 amino acids. The germline gives CDR1 GTSNPN, CDR2 SVGIG (reference sequence). The CDR3 here is CAWEGAGGNQPQHF. Written as DNA, the CDR3 is TGTGCCTGGGAAGGGGCAGGCGGCAATCAGCCCCAGCATTTT.

The chain joins TRBV6-1 to TRBJ1-2; D is ambiguous. Germline loops: CDR1 MNHNS, CDR2 SASEGT. The length of the CDR3 is 13 residues. V lost 4 bases, J lost 3 bases, and 9 bases lay in between. CDR3: CASSAAGDYGYTF. CDR3 in DNA: TGTGCCAGCAGTGCGGCCGGGGACTATGGCTACACCTTC.